This T cell receptor beta chain was recovered during a study of blood T cell repertoires in COVID-19. Study-wide context: Cohort 3 recovered donors had two negative PCRs, clearance, or symptom resolution. Nucleic acid was either cDNA or gDNA, and it came from T cells, B-cell-depleted T cells, or PBMCs. Samples came from the United States, Italy and Spain, spanning acute and convalescent COVID-19.

Profiled with immunoSEQ multiplex PCR; TCRdb holds only in-frame clones, not every one. The table has a few hundred thousand clones, approximately 87% seen once. On this clone: Relative to the germline gene, one junction end is altered; a read error may explain this.

Assignment of participants to cohorts was predicated upon participant-reported clinical history. Germline lookup yields CDR1 SSHAT and CDR2 FNYEAQ (reference sequence). The CDR3 runs 16 residues. The source of this sequence is a woman between 50 and 59 years old in a cohort exposed to, infected with or recovered from COVID-19 (not recorded which). The genes are TRBV7-7 and TRBJ2-5, with TRBD2 identical over 15 bases. The sequencing sample was made of PBMCs or T cells enriched from blood (not recorded which). The DNA of the CDR3 is TGTGCTAGCAGCCCTGGACTAGCGGGGGGGCTTGAGACCCAGTACTTC. Protein sequence: CASSPGLAGGLETQYF.